These 26 T cell receptor beta chains originate from one sample sequenced in a study of shared T cell receptors in the human thymus (dated by TCRdb to the early 2020s). Library preparation was by the immunoSEQ multiplex PCR assay. TCRdb carries this immuneACCESS record with in-frame sequences only. Its versions omit some clonotypes, under half of them owing to an unresolved V gene in the studies checked, with the rest unexplained. The sample table lists about 660,000 clones, around nine tenths of them with a count of one. The biggest ten clones account for about 0.01% of the sample. A further study also used this sample, focusing on human thymus T cells.

Source material: thymocytes. The receptor source for this set is a boy in the first two years of life with a congenital heart defect. Donor details come from another sample of the same person, matched by shared clones.

V gene TRBV5-4 combines with J gene TRBJ2-7, with D unresolved. This CDR3 region has 13 residues. V dropped 2 bases and J dropped 3 bases, with 9 bases sitting between them. Looked up from germline, CDR1 is SGHNT and CDR2 is YYREEE (reference sequence). The CDR3 nucleotides are TGTGCCAGCAGCTTTCACTCTGGCTACGAGCAGTACTTC. Translated: CASSFHSGYEQYF.

V usage is TRBV18 and J usage is TRBJ2-7; 13 bases agree with TRBD2. Losses at the gene ends were 2 bases for V and 1 base for J; bases not matched to a gene: 8. Germline values: CDR1 KGHSH, CDR2 LQKENI. The CDR3 covers 18 residues. In nucleotides, the CDR3 is TGTGCCAGCTCACCAGTAGGACTAGCGGGAGAAAGGTCCTACGAGCAGTACTTC. Amino acids: CASSPVGLAGERSYEQYF.

The CDR3 nucleotides read TGTGCCAGCAGTGAAGGGGGGACAGGGTTGAACACCGGGGAGCTGTTTTTT. Translated, it gives CASSEGGTGLNTGELFF. The chain joins TRBV6-1 to TRBJ2-2, with TRBD1 matching 9 bases. The V gene end was trimmed by 1 base and the J gene end by 1 base; junction bases not matched to a gene: 4. The CDR3 length is 17 residues. In germline, CDR1 is MNHNS, CDR2 SASEGT.

The chain couples TRBV5-1 to TRBJ2-2; 7 nucleotides agree with TRBD2. Per germline, CDR1 SGHRS and CDR2 YFSETQ. V dropped 4 bases and J dropped 5; count of bases not matched to a gene: 8. The CDR3 extends over 15 amino acids. This CDR3 is CASSLLAGGTGELFF. The CDR3, as DNA: TGCGCCAGCAGCCTATTAGCGGGCGGGACCGGGGAGCTGTTTTTT.

V usage is TRBV6-1 and J usage is TRBJ1-1; TRBD1 matches 12 bases. The CDR3 length is 18 residues. Germline CDR1 MNHNS, CDR2 SASEGT. V dropped 3 bases and J dropped 1; count of bases not matched to a gene: 9. The CDR3 sequence: CASSDELGTGGKNTEAFF. CDR3 bases: TGTGCCAGCAGTGACGAGCTCGGGACAGGGGGCAAGAACACTGAAGCTTTCTTT.

The gene calls are TRBV7-9 and TRBJ2-7, with TRBD2 matching over 8 bases. The CDR3 loop spans 15 amino acids. CDR1 SEHNR and CDR2 FQNEAQ come from the germline V gene (reference sequence). Trimming at V came to 6 bases and at J to 2 bases, leaving 9 bases not matched to a gene. In DNA form, the CDR3 reads TGTGCCAGCAGTTTTATAGCGGGAATTACCTACGAGCAGTACTTC. This sequence encodes CASSFIAGITYEQYF.

The gene calls are TRBV4-3 and TRBJ2-5; 9 nucleotides line up with TRBD2. In germline, CDR1 is LGHNA, CDR2 YSLEER. The CDR3 runs to 19 residues. V was clipped by 1 base and J by 0 bases; unmatched bases: 12. This CDR3 reads CASSQGVSGSSTYQETQYF. Here the CDR3 DNA reads TGCGCCAGCAGCCAAGGGGTTAGCGGGAGCTCGACCTACCAAGAGACCCAGTACTTC.

V and J are TRBV5-4 and TRBJ2-7; D gene unclear. Trimming shortened V by 3 bases and J by 2 bases, and 12 bases separated the two germline ends. Germline CDR1 SGHNT, CDR2 YYREEE (reference sequence). This CDR3 comprises 14 residues. The CDR3 coding sequence is TGTGCCAGCAGCTGGAACGGCGGTACCTACGAGCAGTACTTC. Amino acids: CASSWNGGTYEQYF.

This sequence joins TRBV25-1 and TRBJ2-7; weak D call: TRBD1 (5 bases). Trimming shortened V by 1 base and J by 2 bases, and 12 bases separated the two germline ends. CDR1 is MGHDK and CDR2 is SYGVNS in the germline V gene. The CDR3 consists of 15 residues. The CDR3 sequence: CASSESVGPTYEQYF. Here the CDR3 DNA reads TGTGCCAGCAGTGAATCTGTGGGGCCCACCTACGAGCAGTACTTC.

This clone was seen once. V usage is TRBV30 and J usage is TRBJ2-7; 10 positions match TRBD1. The CDR3 runs 13 residues. Trimming at V came to 2 bases and at J to 5 bases, leaving 3 bases not matched to a gene. Germline V gene sequence: CDR1 GTSNPN, CDR2 SVGIG (reference sequence). This CDR3 reads CAWSTGTGDEQYF. The DNA for the CDR3 is TGTGCCTGGAGTACCGGGACAGGGGACGAGCAGTACTTC. The full variable domain, completed using reference TRBV30 and TRBJ2-7, is SQTIHQWPATLVQPVGSPLSLECTVEGTSNPNLYWYRQAAGRGLQLLFYSVGIGQISSEVPQNLSASRPQDRQFILSSKKLLLSDSGFYLCAWSTGTGDEQYFGPGTRLTVT.

The CDR3 reads CASSFLGTSGRNEQFF. For the CDR3, the DNA is TGTGCCAGCAGTTTCCTCGGGACTAGCGGGAGGAATGAGCAGTTCTTC. V and J are TRBV27 and TRBJ2-1; TRBD2 aligns across 15 bases. The CDR3 has 16 amino acids. The germline V gene encodes CDR1 MNHEY and CDR2 SMNVEV (reference sequence). V was clipped by 3 bases and J by 7 bases; unmatched bases: 4.

The V call is TRBV6-4, the J call TRBJ1-1, with D unresolved. Between the trimmed V and J ends, which lost 0 bases and 2 bases, there was a span of 7 bases. The V gene's germline CDR1 is MRHNA and CDR2 SNTAGT. The CDR3 has 14 residues. CDR3 nucleotides: TGTGCCAGCAGTGACTCTTCTCCTAACACTGAAGCTTTCTTT. Translating it yields CASSDSSPNTEAFF.

This clone appeared a single time. This chain connects TRBV5-5 to TRBJ2-3, with 7 bases matching TRBD1. From germline, CDR1 is SGHKS and CDR2 YYEKEE (reference sequence). J gave up 0 bases and V 4 bases, and 2 bases lay outside the gene matches. CDR3 size: 14 residues. CDR3 loop: CASSATGSTDTQYF. The CDR3 region has the DNA TGTGCCAGCAGCGCGACAGGGAGCACAGATACGCAGTATTTT.

The chain couples TRBV4-3 to TRBJ2-3; D is uncertain. This CDR3 comprises 13 residues. V gave up 7 bases and J gave up 6 bases, with 14 bases separating them. From germline, CDR1 is LGHNA and CDR2 YSLEER. CDR3 bases: TGCGCCAGCAAACGCGCGCCTAGGGATACGCAGTATTTT. Protein product: CASKRAPRDTQYF.

In nucleotides, the CDR3 is TGCGCCAGCAGCCAAGAGAGGCAGGGAGGCCACGAGCAGTACTTC. This gives the protein CASSQERQGGHEQYF. This sequence joins TRBV4-1 and TRBJ2-7; D possibly corresponds to TRBD2 (6 bases). The V gene's germline CDR1 is MGHRA and CDR2 YSYEKL. The CDR3 extends over 15 amino acids. Trimming removed 0 bases from V and 5 bases from J, with 14 bases in between.

J is TRBJ2-7 and V is TRBV21-1; TRBD2, the table's D call, lacks a check against the DNA. TRBV21-1 is labeled a pseudogene. This CDR3 contains 20 residues. The CDR3 reads CASSQSKAGLAGTSSYEQYF. In nucleotides, the CDR3 is TGTGCCAGCAGCCAAAGTAAAGCGGGACTAGCGGGTACTAGCTCCTACGAGCAGTACTTC.

The J gene is TRBJ1-5, the V gene TRBV4-1; TRBD1 matches 8 bases. The CDR3 contains 17 residues. V dropped 3 bases and J dropped 7; count of bases not matched to a gene: 14. Looked up from germline, CDR1 is MGHRA and CDR2 is YSYEKL. The CDR3 protein is CASSQRQGPPRDQPQHF. The CDR3 nucleotides read TGCGCCAGCAGCCAGCGACAGGGGCCCCCCCGGGACCAGCCCCAGCATTTT.

The CDR3 region has the DNA TGTGCCAGCAGCCATCGACCGCAGGTCGGCGACTACGAGCAGTACTTC. Translation: CASSHRPQVGDYEQYF. The V call is TRBV7-9, the J call TRBJ2-7; D not resolved. The V and J ends lost 5 bases and 3 bases respectively, with 20 bases between them. The CDR3 extends over 16 amino acids. Germline V gene lookup returns CDR1 SEHNR and CDR2 FQNEAQ (reference sequence). The full variable domain, in which reference TRBV7-9 and TRBJ2-7 provide the parts outside the CDR3, is DTGVSQNPRHKITKRGQNVTFRCDPISEHNRLYWYRQTLGQGPEFLTYFQNEAQLEKSRLLSDRFSAERPKGSFSTLEIQRTEQGDSAMYLCASSHRPQVGDYEQYFGPGTRLTVT.

This clone was picked up one time. The chain couples TRBV9 to TRBJ2-5, with 8 bases identical to TRBD2. The CDR3 length is 17 residues. Germline loops: CDR1 SGDLS, CDR2 YYNGEE. J was trimmed by 3 bases and V by 4 bases; bases with no gene match: 14. The CDR3 DNA is TGTGCCAGCAGCCCCGCCCAGAGTACTAGCGGTGAAGAGACCCAGTACTTC. Protein sequence: CASSPAQSTSGEETQYF. The whole variable domain, filled in from reference TRBV9 and TRBJ2-5, reads DSGVTQTPKHLITATGQRVTLRCSPRSGDLSVYWYQQSLDQGLQFLIQYYNGEERAKGNILERFSAQQFPDLHSELNLSSLELGDSALYFCASSPAQSTSGEETQYFGPGTRLLVL.

In this sample, this clone turned up once. The V call is TRBV19, the J call TRBJ2-1; 10 positions agree with TRBD1. V was pared by 7 bases and J by 0 bases, with 12 bases of the junction left unmatched. This CDR3 comprises 18 residues. Germline V gene lookup returns CDR1 LNHDA and CDR2 SQIVND (reference sequence). The DNA for the CDR3 is TGTGCCAGTACGGGGACAGGGGTCGAGAAACGCTCCTACAATGAGCAGTTCTTC. Translation: CASTGTGVEKRSYNEQFF. The variable domain in full, with the rest retrieved from reference TRBV19 and TRBJ2-1, is DGGITQSPKYLFRKEGQNVTLSCEQNLNHDAMYWYRQDPGQGLRLIYYSQIVNDFQKGDIAEGYSVSREKKESFPLTVTSAQKNPTAFYLCASTGTGVEKRSYNEQFFGPGTRLTVL.

V usage is TRBV7-3 and J usage is TRBJ2-7; 14 bases map to TRBD2. CDR1 is SGHTA, CDR2 FQGTGA, per germline. Trimming removed 5 bases from V and 7 bases from J; junction bases left unmatched: 19. The length of the CDR3 is 19 residues. The CDR3, as DNA: TGTGCCAGCAGCACCCCGGGACTAGCGGGGGCCCCCTCCCGTCGTGAGCAGTACTTC. This encodes CASSTPGLAGAPSRREQYF.

In its sample, this clone was seen a few times. The chain recombines TRBV27 with TRBJ2-7; TRBD1 aligns across 9 bases. Germline V gene lookup returns CDR1 MNHEY and CDR2 SMNVEV (reference sequence). J lost 3 bases, V lost 8 bases, and 11 bases had no gene match. The CDR3 covers 15 residues. The CDR3 sequence is CASPATWDRVYEQYF. The CDR3 region has the DNA TGTGCCAGCCCCGCCACCTGGGACAGGGTCTACGAGCAGTACTTC.

The chain recombines TRBV28 with TRBJ2-6, with a possible D match to TRBD1 (6 bases). The germline V and J ends were trimmed by 8 bases and 0 bases, with 11 bases remaining between them. The CDR3 runs to 15 residues. The germline gives CDR1 MDHEN, CDR2 SYDVKM. The CDR3 is CASEGVHSGANVLTF. CDR3 sequence (DNA): TGTGCCAGCGAGGGGGTACACTCTGGGGCCAACGTCCTGACTTTC.

The chain links TRBV11-1 to TRBJ1-1; D is ambiguous. The germline V gene has CDR1 SGHAT and CDR2 FQDESV (reference sequence). This CDR3 comprises 15 residues. V gave up 6 bases and J gave up 0 bases, with 14 bases separating them. CDR3 loop: CASRPRGLMNTEAFF. The CDR3 bases are TGTGCCAGCAGACCTCGCGGACTGATGAACACTGAAGCTTTCTTT.

The chain combines TRBV10-3 with TRBJ2-5; weak D call: TRBD2 (6 bases). The CDR3 runs to 19 residues. V lost 0 bases and J 1 base, leaving 21 bases between the germline ends. The V gene's germline CDR1 is ENHRY and CDR2 SYGVKD. DNA of the CDR3: TGTGCCATCAGTGAGTCGGCGTGCTCGGTAGCGGAGTGCCAAGAGACCCAGTACTTC. This translates into CAISESACSVAECQETQYF.

The chain recombines TRBV28 with TRBJ2-2; TRBD1 aligns across 7 bases. The J segment lost 2 bases and the V segment lost 3 bases, leaving 6 bases of the junction unmatched. Germline assignment: CDR1 MDHEN and CDR2 SYDVKM. The CDR3 length is 16 residues. The CDR3 here is CASSFAQGDNTGELFF. CDR3 coding DNA: TGTGCCAGCAGTTTCGCTCAGGGGGATAACACCGGGGAGCTGTTTTTT.